A single sample gave rise to the 26 T cell receptor beta chains below, sequenced in a study of T-cell memory formation after mild COVID-19. TCRdb analysed the 5' RACE reads with MiXCR anew, one entry per CDR3 protein. The sample includes a few hundred thousand distinct CDR3 sequences, around 15% of them seen just once. The sequenced sample consisted of PBMCs or a T cell subset sorted from them (not recorded which). These receptors originate from a man younger than 35 who had mild COVID-19 (a few samples of this study predate the infection). Cell type and time point are not known.

This clonotype was counted only a few times. The chain joins TRBV7-9 to TRBJ2-7; D unclear. Per the germline V gene, CDR1 is SEHNR and CDR2 is FQNEAQ (reference sequence). Trimming stripped 5 bases from V and 2 bases from J, with 13 bases between. This CDR3 comprises 14 residues. CDR3 sequence: CASSLPRETYEQYF. The DNA for the CDR3 is TGTGCCAGCAGCCTTCCCAGAGAGACCTACGAGCAGTACTTC.

J is TRBJ2-3 and V is TRBV7-3, with TRBD1 matching 7 bases. Germline V gives CDR1 SGHTA, CDR2 FQGTGA. There are 17 residues in the CDR3. V trimming: 5 bases; J trimming: 1 base; junction bases outside the gene matches: 12. CDR3: CASSPRPWTGGTDTQYF. The DNA for the CDR3 is TGTGCCAGCAGCCCCCGACCATGGACAGGAGGCACAGATACGCAGTATTTT.

This clonotype was detected only a few times. The J gene is TRBJ1-3, the V gene TRBV10-3; D ambiguous. V lost 6 bases, J lost 4 bases, and 13 bases lay in between. CDR3 length equals 14 residues. Germline-derived CDR1 and CDR2 are ENHRY and SYGVKD. The CDR3 bases are TGTGCCATCAGGACCGGGAGCGCGGGAAACACCATATATTTT. This codes for CAIRTGSAGNTIYF.

This clonotype was observed many times. The chain links TRBV15 to TRBJ1-2, with D perhaps TRBD1 (6 bases). Trimming cost V 0 bases and J 8 bases, with 16 bases left between them. Germline CDR1 LNHNV, CDR2 YYDKDF (reference sequence). This CDR3 has 15 residues. The CDR3 sequence is CATSRDYFPGEGYTF. In DNA form, the CDR3 reads TGTGCCACCAGCAGAGATTATTTTCCAGGGGAGGGCTACACCTTC.

This chain uses TRBV11-2 with TRBJ2-5; 7 bases agree with TRBD1. This CDR3 has 14 residues. CDR1 and CDR2 from the germline V gene are SGHAT and FQNNGV. V lost 5 bases, J lost 2 bases, and 5 bases stayed unmatched. The CDR3 loop reads CASSKGTDQETQYF. CDR3 nucleotide sequence: TGTGCCAGCAGCAAGGGGACAGATCAAGAGACCCAGTACTTC.

This clonotype appeared many times. J is TRBJ2-3 and V is TRBV20-1; 8 bases match TRBD1. The CDR3 runs 16 residues. Looked up from germline, CDR1 is DFQATT and CDR2 is SNEGSKA (reference sequence). The V gene end was trimmed by 4 bases and the J gene end by 4 bases; junction bases not matched to a gene: 13. CDR3: CSATLPGRGQADTQYF. CDR3 DNA sequence: TGCAGTGCTACCCTTCCTGGCAGGGGGCAGGCAGATACGCAGTATTTT.

The V call is TRBV23-1, the J call TRBJ2-7; D is uncertain. TRBV23-1 is reported as an ORF; its role is uncertain. This CDR3 is 12 amino acids long. The ends were cut back, 8 bases at V and 5 bases at J, with 13 bases in the middle. The CDR3 bases are TGCGCCAGCCGAGAAAGGTCCAACGAGCAGTACTTC. It codes for CASRERSNEQYF.

There are a few counts of this clonotype. This sequence joins TRBV5-5 and TRBJ1-1, with D maybe TRBD1 (6 bases). Germline V gene lookup returns CDR1 SGHKS and CDR2 YYEKEE (reference sequence). The V and J ends lost 3 bases and 2 bases respectively, with 14 bases between them. This CDR3 contains 15 residues. The CDR3 nucleotides read TGTGCCAGCAGCTGGGTCGGGGGCGGTAACACTGAAGCTTTCTTT. Residues: CASSWVGGGNTEAFF.

This clonotype appeared a few times. The rearrangement joins TRBV12-3 or TRBV12-4 to TRBJ2-1, with no clear D. This CDR3 is built from 14 residues. V was pared by 3 bases and J by 8 bases, with 14 bases between. The CDR3 loop reads CASSLRHAGDEQFF. In DNA, the CDR3 is TGTGCCAGCAGTTTGCGGCACGCCGGAGATGAGCAGTTCTTC.

This clonotype occurred many times. The chain carries TRBV7-2 and TRBJ2-5, with D possibly being TRBD1 (6 bases). V lost 0 bases and J lost 9, with 17 bases in between. CDR3 length equals 15 residues. The germline V gene encodes CDR1 SGHTA and CDR2 FQGNSA. The CDR3: CASSLAGATRGSQYF. CDR3 bases: TGTGCCAGCAGCTTAGCGGGGGCCACCCGAGGGTCCCAGTACTTC. The entire variable domain, with the rest obtained from reference TRBV7-2 and TRBJ2-5, is as follows: GAGVSQSPSNKVTEKGKDVELRCDPISGHTALYWYRQSLGQGLEFLIYFQGNSAPDKSGLPSDRFSAERTGGSVSTLTIQRTQQEDSAVYLCASSLAGATRGSQYFGPGTRLLVL.

The chain uses TRBV4-3 and TRBJ2-1, with 8 nucleotides matching TRBD2. The CDR3 extends over 17 amino acids. Trimming cost V 1 base and J 2 bases; bases outside gene matches: 7. CDR1 is LGHNA and CDR2 is YSLEER in the germline V gene. This chain's CDR3 is CASSQGLAGTTYNEQFF. For the CDR3, the DNA is TGCGCCAGCAGCCAAGGGTTAGCGGGGACCACCTACAATGAGCAGTTCTTC.

This clonotype was detected ten times or more. The V and J genes are TRBV4-3 and TRBJ1-5; 7 positions agree with TRBD1. The V gene end was trimmed by 4 bases and the J gene end by 5 bases; junction bases not matched to a gene: 8. CDR1 is LGHNA and CDR2 is YSLEER in the germline V gene. This CDR3 is built from 15 residues. CDR3 coding DNA: TGCGCCAGCAGCCCAACAGGGGACAGTTATCAGCCCCAGCATTTT. Its translation: CASSPTGDSYQPQHF.

This clonotype was detected ten times or more. The chain has TRBV7-8 and TRBJ2-7; perhaps TRBD2 as D (5 bases). V lost 6 bases and J 0 bases, leaving 6 bases between the germline ends. CDR1 is SGHVS, CDR2 FQNEAQ, per germline. The CDR3 extends over 12 amino acids. CDR3 bases: TGTGCCAGCAGGGAGGCCTCCTACGAGCAGTACTTC. Translation: CASREASYEQYF.

V gene TRBV7-3 combines with J gene TRBJ2-1; 7 bases match TRBD2. From germline, CDR1 is SGHTA and CDR2 FQGTGA. V shed 8 bases and J 5 bases; nucleotides not matched to a gene: 6. The CDR3 length is 13 residues. In DNA form, the CDR3 reads TGTGCCAGCGGGACGGGGGGACACAATGAGCAGTTCTTC. It translates to CASGTGGHNEQFF.

This clonotype has more than one count but fewer than ten. The J gene is TRBJ2-3, the V gene TRBV4-2; weak D call: TRBD1 (5 bases). The V and J ends lost 4 bases and 1 base respectively, with 15 bases between them. Germline CDR1 LGHNA, CDR2 YNFKEQ. This CDR3 is 16 amino acids long. The CDR3 DNA reads as TGTGCCAGCAGCCCCCAGGGCTTCGGACGCACAGATACGCAGTATTTT. Protein: CASSPQGFGRTDTQYF.

This clonotype occurred a few times. The V and J genes are TRBV4-3 and TRBJ2-2; TRBD2 aligns across 10 bases. V lost 5 bases to trimming and J lost 5 bases; unmatched junction nucleotides: 8. Germline CDR1 and CDR2: LGHNA and YSLEER. This CDR3 spans 16 amino acids. In DNA, the CDR3 is TGCGCCAGCAGCTTCCAAGCGGGGGGGTGGACCGGGGAGCTGTTTTTT. Residues: CASSFQAGGWTGELFF.

This rearrangement joins TRBV7-3 to TRBJ1-1; no definite D call. The CDR3 has 14 amino acids. Trimming took off 5 bases at V and 1 base at J, with 11 bases between the two ends. Per the germline V gene, CDR1 is SGHTA and CDR2 is FQGTGA. The DNA of the CDR3 is TGTGCCAGCAGCGATCAGGCGACGAACACTGAAGCTTTCTTT. It encodes CASSDQATNTEAFF.

The chain recombines TRBV20-1 with TRBJ2-5; D gene unclear. Between the trimmed V and J ends, which lost 5 bases and 4 bases, there was a span of 14 bases. The CDR3 is 13 residues long. Germline V CDR1 and CDR2: DFQATT, SNEGSKA (reference sequence). The CDR3 bases are TGCAGTGCTCCCTCTGCGTCACTAGAGACCCAGTACTTC. Translated, it gives CSAPSASLETQYF.

This clonotype was detected ten times or more. This sequence joins TRBV12-3 or TRBV12-4 and TRBJ2-2; no firm D call. This CDR3 has 13 amino acids. Trimming took off 6 bases at V and 5 bases at J, with 10 bases between the two ends. CDR3 amino acids: CASSLLGTGELFF. Here the CDR3 DNA reads TGTGCCAGCAGCTTACTGGGAACCGGGGAGCTGTTTTTT.

The chain has TRBV5-1 and TRBJ2-1; D gene unclear. Germline lookup yields CDR1 SGHRS and CDR2 YFSETQ. CDR3 size: 14 residues. V shed 4 bases and J shed 8 bases, with 16 bases lying between them. CDR3 sequence reads: CASSPLRPGHEQFF. CDR3 in DNA: TGCGCCAGCAGCCCACTACGACCTGGCCATGAGCAGTTCTTC.

V is TRBV20-1 and J is TRBJ1-2; a possible D gene is TRBD1 (6 bases). Looked up from germline, CDR1 is DFQATT and CDR2 is SNEGSKA (reference sequence). The CDR3 is made up of 14 amino acids. V lost 6 bases and J lost 4, with 18 bases in between. The CDR3 DNA is TGCAGTGCCCTGGGGGGGGGCTCGGGCTATGGCTACACCTTC. Its protein is CSALGGGSGYGYTF.

The rearrangement links TRBV4-1 to TRBJ1-5; D gene uncertain. Trimming removed 1 base at V and 5 bases at J, with 6 bases between. This CDR3 is 13 amino acids long. The germline CDR1 and CDR2 sequences are MGHRA and YSYEKL. For the CDR3, the DNA is TGCGCCAGCAGCCAAGCCGAGTATCAGCCCCAGCATTTT. As protein: CASSQAEYQPQHF.

The CDR3 here is CAISAVQETQYF. Here the CDR3 DNA reads TGTGCCATCAGTGCAGTCCAAGAGACCCAGTACTTC. V usage is TRBV10-3 and J usage is TRBJ2-5; D not certain. Germline V CDR1 and CDR2: ENHRY, SYGVKD. The CDR3 has 12 amino acids. V lost 4 bases and J lost 1, with 4 bases in between.

This chain links TRBV18 with TRBJ2-7; D is possibly TRBD2 (6 bases). V gave up 2 bases and J gave up 3 bases, with 11 bases separating them. The germline V gene has CDR1 KGHSH and CDR2 LQKENI. The length of the CDR3 is 14 residues. CDR3 coding DNA: TGTGCCAGCTCACCAGGAGGGTCCAACTACGAGCAGTACTTC. Encoded protein: CASSPGGSNYEQYF. Full variable domain (outside the CDR3, taken from reference TRBV18 and TRBJ2-7): NAGVMQNPRHLVRRRGQEARLRCSPMKGHSHVYWYRQLPEEGLKFMVYLQKENIIDESGMPKERFSAEFPKEGPSILRIQQVVRGDSAAYFCASSPGGSNYEQYFGPGTRLTVT.

This clonotype was seen a handful of times. The CDR3 spells CASGAARGSGNTIYF. As DNA, the CDR3 is TGTGCCAGCGGGGCCGCCAGGGGCTCTGGAAACACCATATATTTT. This rearrangement joins TRBV2 to TRBJ1-3, with D tentatively TRBD1 (6 bases). V lost 8 bases to trimming and J lost 0 bases, with 14 bases between them. There are 15 residues in the CDR3. Germline assignment: CDR1 SNHLY and CDR2 FYNNEI.

This clonotype was detected only a few times. The chain recombines TRBV7-2 with TRBJ1-2; 8 bases match TRBD1. V dropped 5 bases and J dropped 3; count of bases not matched to a gene: 8. The CDR3 contains 15 residues. Germline V gene data show CDR1 as SGHTA and CDR2 as FQGNSA. Here the CDR3 reads CASSRTGRGYYGYTF. CDR3 nucleotides: TGTGCCAGCAGCCGGACAGGGCGAGGGTACTATGGCTACACCTTC.